This T cell receptor beta chain was profiled in a study of radiotherapy plus CTLA-4 blockade in lung cancer. Germline CDR1 and CDR2: WNHNN and SYGVQD (reference sequence). The J segment lost 5 bases and the V segment lost 5 bases, leaving 9 bases of the junction unmatched. The CDR3 runs 16 residues. Here immunoSEQ multiplex PCR was the method, and the copy in TCRdb shows in-frame clones only, minus some. The sample lists 58,000 or so clones, approximately 79% occurring once. The clonotype comes from a human donor with non-small cell lung cancer who had a complete response to radiotherapy plus ipilimumab. The sample consisted of peripheral blood, taken from a patient treated with radiotherapy plus ipilimumab. The chain employs TRBV10-1 and TRBJ2-1, with 10 bases fitting TRBD2. CDR3 region: CASSPRGTSGNNEQFF. The CDR3, as DNA: TGCGCCAGCAGTCCCCGGGGTACTAGCGGGAACAATGAGCAGTTCTTC.